Presented here are 21 T cell receptor beta chains from one specimen sequenced in a study of cytomegalovirus exposure and HLA in healthy donors. PCR used 60 Vbeta primers and 13 Jbeta primers. Assay used: immunoSEQ multiplex PCR; TCRdb lists only in-frame clones, some missing. The table lists under 250,000 clones, under 90% of them singletons, with around 1.2% in the top ten. Sequencing input: PBMCs. Receptors were obtained from a human donor in good health.

The chain has TRBV29-1 and TRBJ2-7; D unclear. This CDR3 is built from 13 residues. The germline V gene has CDR1 SQVTM and CDR2 ANQGSEA. Trimming took 5 bases from V and 2 from J, leaving 13 bases between them. CDR3 DNA: TGCAGCGTTAGATCGGGTACGACCTACGAGCAGTACTTC. Translation gives CSVRSGTTYEQYF.

The V and J genes are TRBV7-9 and TRBJ2-7; possibly TRBD1 for D (5 bases). This CDR3 is 15 amino acids long. Germline V gives CDR1 SEHNR, CDR2 FQNEAQ (reference sequence). V was pared by 1 base and J by 2 bases, with 12 bases between. The CDR3 sequence is CASSLEGKGAYEQYF. The CDR3 DNA follows: TGTGCCAGCAGCTTAGAAGGGAAAGGGGCCTACGAGCAGTACTTC.

The gene calls are TRBV6-5 and TRBJ1-2; D is perhaps TRBD1 (5 bases). Trimming took 6 bases from V and 8 from J, leaving 16 bases between them. CDR3 length: 13 residues. In germline, CDR1 is MNHEY, CDR2 SVGAGI. In DNA, the CDR3 is TGTGCCAGCAGGGGGCGCGAAGGTGGAGGCTACACCTTC. This translates into CASRGREGGGYTF.

This clone was counted a few times. The CDR3 is CASRDRVENTEAFF. Here the CDR3 DNA reads TGTGCCAGCAGAGACAGGGTGGAGAACACTGAAGCTTTCTTT. V gene TRBV2 combines with J gene TRBJ1-1; 7 nucleotides agree with TRBD1. The germline CDR1 and CDR2 sequences are SNHLY and FYNNEI. Unmatched junction bases numbered 5, after V lost 6 bases and J lost 1 base. The CDR3 totals 14 residues.

The chain joins TRBV18 to TRBJ1-5, with 7 bases that match TRBD1. V trimming: 2 bases; J trimming: 7 bases; junction bases outside the gene matches: 14. Germline values: CDR1 KGHSH, CDR2 LQKENI. This CDR3 is built from 17 residues. The CDR3 nucleotides read TGTGCCAGCTCACCATCCCCTTCGCAGGGGGGTTCGCAGCCCCAGCATTTT. This gives the protein CASSPSPSQGGSQPQHF.

The rearrangement links TRBV6-5 to TRBJ2-7; 7 bases map to TRBD1. V trimming: 6 bases; J trimming: 2 bases; junction bases outside the gene matches: 4. The CDR3 runs 13 residues. Germline loops: CDR1 MNHEY, CDR2 SVGAGI. The CDR3 region has the DNA TGTGCCAGCAGCTTGGGACAGACCTACGAGCAGTACTTC. Protein: CASSLGQTYEQYF.

The chain employs TRBV20-1 and TRBJ2-1; D is unresolved. This CDR3 spans 11 amino acids. Germline V CDR1 and CDR2: DFQATT, SNEGSKA (reference sequence). Trimming pared 6 bases from V and 9 bases from J, leaving 12 bases between. CDR3 residues: CSANSASEQFF. As DNA, the CDR3 is TGCAGTGCGAACAGTGCAAGTGAGCAGTTCTTC.

CDR3 in amino acids: CASSWRTSGFNEQFF. In DNA form, the CDR3 reads TGTGCCAGCAGCTGGAGAACTAGCGGGTTCAATGAGCAGTTCTTC. The genes are TRBV7-8 and TRBJ2-1, with 9 bases aligning to TRBD2. In germline, CDR1 is SGHVS, CDR2 FQNEAQ. The CDR3 is made up of 15 amino acids. V gave up 4 bases and J gave up 6 bases; unmatched junction bases: 7.

The chain joins TRBV5-4 to TRBJ2-7; D is unclear. The CDR3 totals 15 residues. V gave up 1 base and J gave up 3 bases, with 14 bases separating them. From germline, CDR1 is SGHNT and CDR2 YYREEE (reference sequence). This CDR3 reads CASSLFPKLSYEQYF. Written as DNA, the CDR3 is TGTGCCAGCAGCTTGTTTCCAAAGTTGAGCTACGAGCAGTACTTC.

This clone was seen a few times. The chain carries TRBV28 and TRBJ2-7; TRBD2 matches at 11 bases. With V trimmed by 6 bases and J by 3 bases, 7 bases remained unmatched. The CDR3 loop spans 15 amino acids. Germline lookup yields CDR1 MDHEN and CDR2 SYDVKM. The CDR3 coding sequence is TGTGCCAGCAGAGCGACTAGCGGGGCCAGCTACGAGCAGTACTTC. Amino acid sequence: CASRATSGASYEQYF.

This clone was counted between two and nine times. Germline and junction disagree at one end, which may indicate a read error. The chain is built from TRBV7-9 and TRBJ2-7; 11 positions match TRBD2. Germline values: CDR1 SEHNR, CDR2 FQNEAQ (reference sequence). The CDR3 is made up of 15 amino acids. CDR3 protein: CSSSFGTSGSYEQYF. CDR3 coding DNA: TGTTCCAGCAGCTTTGGGACTAGCGGCTCCTACGAGCAGTACTTC.

V and J are TRBV19 and TRBJ1-2; weak D call: TRBD1 (6 bases). Deletions cut 4 bases from V and 10 bases from J, with 16 bases between. The germline V gene has CDR1 LNHDA and CDR2 SQIVND (reference sequence). This CDR3 is built from 13 residues. CDR3 sequence: CASSNSQGLNYTF. The DNA of the CDR3 is TGTGCCAGTAGTAATTCGCAGGGGTTGAACTACACCTTC. Supplemented by reference TRBV19 and TRBJ1-2, the full variable domain reads DGGITQSPKYLFRKEGQNVTLSCEQNLNHDAMYWYRQDPGQGLRLIYYSQIVNDFQKGDIAEGYSVSREKKESFPLTVTSAQKNPTAFYLCASSNSQGLNYTFGSGTRLTVV.

The chain couples TRBV6-1 to TRBJ2-3, with 13 bases identical to TRBD2. J gave up 6 bases and V 7 bases, and 7 bases lay outside the gene matches. The germline gives CDR1 MNHNS, CDR2 SASEGT. The CDR3 is 15 amino acids. CDR3 DNA: TGTGCCAGCATAAGGACTAGCGGGAGTACGGATACGCAGTATTTT. Protein sequence: CASIRTSGSTDTQYF.

The V call is TRBV27, the J call TRBJ2-5, with 8 bases that match TRBD2. The CDR3 extends over 15 amino acids. V lost 6 bases and J lost 5; bases outside the gene matches: 11. Germline assignment: CDR1 MNHEY and CDR2 SMNVEV (reference sequence). The CDR3 DNA follows: TGTGCCAGCAGACGAAGCGGGAGTCAGGTGGAGACCCAGTACTTC. This sequence encodes CASRRSGSQVETQYF.

The chain employs TRBV5-8 and TRBJ2-7; TRBD1 matches at 8 bases. V lost 3 bases and J lost 5; bases outside the gene matches: 7. The CDR3 consists of 14 residues. CDR1 and CDR2 from the germline V gene are SGHTS and YDEGEE. This CDR3 is CASSSRTGFDEQYF. CDR3 sequence (DNA): TGTGCCAGCAGCTCTCGGACAGGGTTCGACGAGCAGTACTTC.

The gene calls are TRBV5-1 and TRBJ2-3, with 8 bases that match TRBD2. Germline trimming cut 0 bases from V and 4 bases from J; bases unmatched to any gene: 4. Germline V gene lookup returns CDR1 SGHRS and CDR2 YFSETQ. CDR3 length: 15 residues. DNA for the CDR3: TGCGCCAGCAGCTTGGGCGCGGGAGGCGCAGATACGCAGTATTTT. Translating it yields CASSLGAGGADTQYF.

V usage is TRBV2 and J usage is TRBJ2-1; 7 bases agree with TRBD2. The CDR3 consists of 15 residues. Germline CDR1 and CDR2: SNHLY and FYNNEI. V lost 4 bases, J lost 2 bases, and 5 bases stayed unmatched. Here the CDR3 DNA reads TGTGCCAGCAGTGTAGAGGGAGGGGCCTACAATGAGCAGTTCTTC. Translated, it gives CASSVEGGAYNEQFF.

V is TRBV5-5 and J is TRBJ2-7; possibly TRBD1 for D (6 bases). CDR1 and CDR2 from the germline V gene are SGHKS and YYEKEE (reference sequence). This CDR3 has 13 amino acids. V was pared by 0 bases and J by 4 bases, with 8 bases between. CDR3 amino acids: CASSLEGEYEQYF. CDR3 coding DNA: TGTGCCAGCAGCTTGGAGGGGGAATACGAGCAGTACTTC.

The J gene is TRBJ2-2, the V gene TRBV7-8; 9 bases agree with TRBD2. J lost 7 bases, V lost 1 base, and 7 bases had no gene match. The CDR3 extends over 16 amino acids. Germline V gives CDR1 SGHVS, CDR2 FQNEAQ. In DNA form, the CDR3 reads TGTGCCAGCAGCTTAGATAGCGGGAGCACGGGCGGGGAGCTGTTTTTT. It codes for CASSLDSGSTGGELFF.

About this clone: The junction does not match germline at one end; this may be a read error. The chain employs TRBV7-9 and TRBJ2-7; TRBD2 aligns across 8 bases. This CDR3 has 16 amino acids. From germline, CDR1 is SEHNR and CDR2 FQNEAQ (reference sequence). The CDR3 protein is CSSSLVSGLAGYEQYF. As DNA, the CDR3 is TGTTCCAGCAGCTTAGTCAGCGGGCTAGCGGGTTACGAGCAGTACTTC.

This chain uses TRBV27 with TRBJ2-7; D ambiguous. There are 16 residues in the CDR3. Germline V gives CDR1 MNHEY, CDR2 SMNVEV (reference sequence). V dropped 5 bases and J dropped 6 bases, with 23 bases sitting between them. The CDR3 loop is CASSALADPRPLEQYF. CDR3 DNA: TGTGCCAGCAGTGCTTTGGCGGATCCCCGACCTCTCGAGCAGTACTTC.